Described below is a single T cell receptor beta chain sequence and its context. Its antigen is currently unknown. The junction departs from the called germline gene at one end, perhaps through a read error. This sample is part of a study of T-cell memory formation after mild COVID-19. Findings and caveats of the study: The study found contracting CD4+ clones mainly in CM and EM and contracting CD8+ clones in EMRA.

TCRdb re-called the 5' RACE reads through MiXCR, storing one row per CDR3 protein. Of approximately 500,000 distinct CDR3 sequences listed, 20% to 25% are singletons. This CDR3 has 14 amino acids. Germline V lookup: CDR1 MNHNS, CDR2 SASEGT. The rearrangement links TRBV6-1 to TRBJ2-1, with D perhaps given as TRBD1 or TRBD2 (5 bases each). This clonotype was sampled from an adult woman who had mild COVID-19 (a few samples of this study predate the infection). Cell type and time point are not known. Input material: PBMCs or a T cell subset sorted from them (not recorded which). CDR3 region: CASSLLPGRNEQFF. The CDR3 DNA reads as TGCGCCAGCAGCCTACTACCGGGACGCAATGAGCAGTTCTTC.